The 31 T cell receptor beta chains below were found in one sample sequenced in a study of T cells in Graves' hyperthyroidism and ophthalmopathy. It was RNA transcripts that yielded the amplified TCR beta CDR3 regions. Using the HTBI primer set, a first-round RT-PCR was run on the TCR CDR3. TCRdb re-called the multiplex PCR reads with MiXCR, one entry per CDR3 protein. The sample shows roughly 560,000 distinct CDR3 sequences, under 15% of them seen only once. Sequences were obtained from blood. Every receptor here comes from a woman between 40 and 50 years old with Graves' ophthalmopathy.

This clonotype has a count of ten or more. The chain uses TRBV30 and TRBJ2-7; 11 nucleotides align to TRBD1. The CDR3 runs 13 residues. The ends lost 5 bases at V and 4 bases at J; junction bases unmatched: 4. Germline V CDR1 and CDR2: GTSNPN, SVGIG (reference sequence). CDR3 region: CAWGQGAGYEQYF. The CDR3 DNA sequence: TGTGCCTGGGGACAGGGGGCTGGTTACGAGCAGTACTTC.

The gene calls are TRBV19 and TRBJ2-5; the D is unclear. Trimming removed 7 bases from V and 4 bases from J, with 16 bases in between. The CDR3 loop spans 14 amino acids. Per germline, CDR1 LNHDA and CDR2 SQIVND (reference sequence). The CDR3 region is CASNPEPGVETQYF. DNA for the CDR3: TGTGCCAGTAACCCGGAGCCCGGCGTAGAGACCCAGTACTTC.

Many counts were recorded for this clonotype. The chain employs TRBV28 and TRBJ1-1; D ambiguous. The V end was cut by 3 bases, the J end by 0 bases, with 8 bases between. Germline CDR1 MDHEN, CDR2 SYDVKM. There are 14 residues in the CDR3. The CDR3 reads CASSFTRVNTEAFF. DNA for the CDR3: TGTGCCAGCAGTTTTACCCGAGTGAACACTGAAGCTTTCTTT.

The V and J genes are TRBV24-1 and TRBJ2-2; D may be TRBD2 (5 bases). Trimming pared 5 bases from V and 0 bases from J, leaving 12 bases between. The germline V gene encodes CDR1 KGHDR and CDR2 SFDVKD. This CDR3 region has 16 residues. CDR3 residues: CATSVASGTNTGELFF. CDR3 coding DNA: TGTGCCACCAGTGTGGCCAGCGGAACGAACACCGGGGAGCTGTTTTTT.

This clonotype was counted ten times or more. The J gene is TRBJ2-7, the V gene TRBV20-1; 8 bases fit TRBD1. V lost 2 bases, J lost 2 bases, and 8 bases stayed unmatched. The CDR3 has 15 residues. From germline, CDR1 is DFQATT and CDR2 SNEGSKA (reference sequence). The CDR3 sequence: CSARSTGGAPYEQYF. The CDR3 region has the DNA TGCAGTGCTAGATCTACAGGGGGAGCTCCCTACGAGCAGTACTTC.

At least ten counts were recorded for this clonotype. The CDR3 bases are TGCAGCGTTGAAGTCCACAGGGGAGAGACCCAGTACTTC. Protein sequence: CSVEVHRGETQYF. This sequence joins TRBV29-1 and TRBJ2-5, with 7 bases fitting TRBD1. Unmatched junction bases numbered 3, after V lost 1 base and J lost 4 bases. Germline V CDR1 and CDR2: SQVTM, ANQGSEA. CDR3 size: 13 residues.

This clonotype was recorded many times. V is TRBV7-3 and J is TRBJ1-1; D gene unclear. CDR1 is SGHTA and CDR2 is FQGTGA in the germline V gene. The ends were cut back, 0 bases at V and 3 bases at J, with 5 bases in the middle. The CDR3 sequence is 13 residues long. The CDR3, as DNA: TGTGCCAGCAGCTTAACGAAGGACACTGAAGCTTTCTTT. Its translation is CASSLTKDTEAFF.

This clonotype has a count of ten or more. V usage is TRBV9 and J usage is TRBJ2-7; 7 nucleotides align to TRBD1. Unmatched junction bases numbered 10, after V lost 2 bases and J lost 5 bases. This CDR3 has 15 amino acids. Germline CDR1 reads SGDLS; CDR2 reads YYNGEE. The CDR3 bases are TGTGCCAGCAGCGTTCAGGGGGTGCGAGAAGACGAGCAGTACTTC. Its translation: CASSVQGVREDEQYF.

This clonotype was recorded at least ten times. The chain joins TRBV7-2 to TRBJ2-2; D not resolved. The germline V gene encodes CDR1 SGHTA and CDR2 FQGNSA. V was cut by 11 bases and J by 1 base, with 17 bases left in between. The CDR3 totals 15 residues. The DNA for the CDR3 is TGTGCCCCCGGTTCAATGTCTAGGAACACCGGGGAGCTGTTTTTT. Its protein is CAPGSMSRNTGELFF.

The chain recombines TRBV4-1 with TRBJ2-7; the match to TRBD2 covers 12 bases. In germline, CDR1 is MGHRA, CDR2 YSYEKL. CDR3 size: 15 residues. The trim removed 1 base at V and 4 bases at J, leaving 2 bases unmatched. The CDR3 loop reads CASSQGGLAGYEQYF. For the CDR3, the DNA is TGCGCCAGCAGCCAAGGCGGACTAGCGGGATACGAGCAGTACTTC.

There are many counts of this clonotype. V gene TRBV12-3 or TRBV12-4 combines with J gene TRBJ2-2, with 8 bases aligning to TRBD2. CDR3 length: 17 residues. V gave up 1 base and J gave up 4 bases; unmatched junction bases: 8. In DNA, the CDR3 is TGTGCCAGCAGTTTAGTATCAGCGGGAGACGTCACCGGGGAGCTGTTTTTT. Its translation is CASSLVSAGDVTGELFF.

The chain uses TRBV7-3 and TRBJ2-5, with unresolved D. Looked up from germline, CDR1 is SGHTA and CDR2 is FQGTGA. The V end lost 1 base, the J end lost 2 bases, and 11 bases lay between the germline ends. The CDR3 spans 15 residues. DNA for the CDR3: TGTGCCAGCAGCTTAAACGGGCACCAACAAGAGACCCAGTACTTC. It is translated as CASSLNGHQQETQYF.

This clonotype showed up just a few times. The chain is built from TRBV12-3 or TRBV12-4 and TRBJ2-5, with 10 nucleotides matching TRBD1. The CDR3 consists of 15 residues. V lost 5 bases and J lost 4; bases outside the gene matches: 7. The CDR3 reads CASSMGQGTSETQYF. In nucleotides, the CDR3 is TGTGCCAGCAGTATGGGACAGGGGACCTCAGAGACCCAGTACTTC.

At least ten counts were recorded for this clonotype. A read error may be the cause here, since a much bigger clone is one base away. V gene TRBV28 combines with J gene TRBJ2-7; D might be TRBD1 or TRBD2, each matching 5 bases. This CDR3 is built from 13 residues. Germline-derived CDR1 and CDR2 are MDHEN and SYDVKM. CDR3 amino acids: CASSSQGDYGQYF. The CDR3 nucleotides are TGTGCCAGCAGTTCGCAGGGCGACTACGGGCAGTACTTC.

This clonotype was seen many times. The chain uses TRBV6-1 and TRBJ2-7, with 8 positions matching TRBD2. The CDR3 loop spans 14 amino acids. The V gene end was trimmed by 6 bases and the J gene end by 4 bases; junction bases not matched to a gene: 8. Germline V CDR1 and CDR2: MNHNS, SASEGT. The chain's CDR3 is CASSVAGSGYEQYF. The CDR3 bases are TGTGCCAGCAGCGTAGCGGGATCGGGGTACGAGCAGTACTTC.

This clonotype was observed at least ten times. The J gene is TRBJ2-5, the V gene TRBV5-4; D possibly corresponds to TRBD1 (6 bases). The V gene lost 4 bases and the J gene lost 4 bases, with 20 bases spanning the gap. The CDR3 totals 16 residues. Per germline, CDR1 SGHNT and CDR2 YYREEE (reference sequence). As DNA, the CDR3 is TGTGCCAGCAGCCCCAGGGACACAACTGGGGGAGAGACCCAGTACTTC. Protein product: CASSPRDTTGGETQYF.

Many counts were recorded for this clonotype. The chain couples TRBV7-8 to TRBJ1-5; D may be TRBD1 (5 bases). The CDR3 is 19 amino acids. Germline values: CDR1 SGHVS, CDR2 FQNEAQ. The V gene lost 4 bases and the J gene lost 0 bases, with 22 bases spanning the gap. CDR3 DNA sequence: TGTGCCAGCAGCTCCGAGAGGGCAGGGAGGATGGTTAGCAATCAGCCCCAGCATTTT. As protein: CASSSERAGRMVSNQPQHF.

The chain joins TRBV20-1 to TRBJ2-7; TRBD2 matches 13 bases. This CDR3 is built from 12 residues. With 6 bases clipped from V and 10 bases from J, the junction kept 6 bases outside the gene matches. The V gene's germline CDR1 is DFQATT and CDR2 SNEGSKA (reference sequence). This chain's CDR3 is CSAWTSGSEQYF. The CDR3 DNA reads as TGCAGTGCATGGACTAGCGGGAGCGAACAGTACTTC.

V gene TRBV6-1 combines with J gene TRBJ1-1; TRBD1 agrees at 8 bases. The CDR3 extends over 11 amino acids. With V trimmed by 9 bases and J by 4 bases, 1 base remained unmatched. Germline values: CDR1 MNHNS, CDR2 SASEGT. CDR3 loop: CASQGATEAFF. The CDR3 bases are TGTGCCAGTCAGGGGGCCACTGAAGCTTTCTTT.

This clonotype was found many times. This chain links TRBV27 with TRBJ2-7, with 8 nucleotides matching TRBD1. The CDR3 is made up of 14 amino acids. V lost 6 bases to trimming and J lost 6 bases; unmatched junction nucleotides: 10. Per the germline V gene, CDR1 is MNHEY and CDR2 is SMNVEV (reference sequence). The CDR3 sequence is CASRSGTGFREQYF. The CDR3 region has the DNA TGTGCCAGCAGATCCGGGACAGGCTTTCGCGAGCAGTACTTC.

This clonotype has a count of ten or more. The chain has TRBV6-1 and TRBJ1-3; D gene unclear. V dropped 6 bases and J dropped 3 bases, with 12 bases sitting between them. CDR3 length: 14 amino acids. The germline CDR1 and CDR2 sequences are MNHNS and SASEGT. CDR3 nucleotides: TGTGCCAGCAGACCCGACCACCGTGGAAACACCATATATTTT. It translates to CASRPDHRGNTIYF.

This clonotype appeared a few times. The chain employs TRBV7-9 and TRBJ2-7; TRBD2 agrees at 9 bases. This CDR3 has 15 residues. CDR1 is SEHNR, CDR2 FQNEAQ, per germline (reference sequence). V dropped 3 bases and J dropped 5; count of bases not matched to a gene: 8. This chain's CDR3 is CASSFGLAGSHEQYF. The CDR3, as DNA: TGTGCCAGCAGCTTCGGGCTAGCGGGATCCCACGAGCAGTACTTC.

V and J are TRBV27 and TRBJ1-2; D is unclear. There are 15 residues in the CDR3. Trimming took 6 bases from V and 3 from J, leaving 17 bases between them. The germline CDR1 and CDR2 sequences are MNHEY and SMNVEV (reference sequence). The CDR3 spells CASRPVGQAHYGYTF. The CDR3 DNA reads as TGTGCCAGCAGACCCGTTGGGCAGGCTCACTATGGCTACACCTTC.

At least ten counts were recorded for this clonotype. The CDR3 DNA reads as TGTGCCAGCGGAATAGCGGGAGTGTACGAGCAGTACTTC. This gives the protein CASGIAGVYEQYF. The V call is TRBV28, the J call TRBJ2-7, with 9 bases fitting TRBD2. The germline gives CDR1 MDHEN, CDR2 SYDVKM. V shed 8 bases and J 4 bases; nucleotides not matched to a gene: 6. The CDR3 runs 13 residues.

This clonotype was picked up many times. The CDR3 DNA is TGTGCCAGCAGGGCATTTCTGGCCAGACGTCGAACCGACACTGAAGCTTTCTTT. Protein: CASRAFLARRRTDTEAFF. The chain has TRBV6-5 and TRBJ1-1; D gene unclear. The CDR3 spans 18 residues. V lost 6 bases, J lost 3 bases, and 26 bases lay in between. Germline loops: CDR1 MNHEY, CDR2 SVGAGI.

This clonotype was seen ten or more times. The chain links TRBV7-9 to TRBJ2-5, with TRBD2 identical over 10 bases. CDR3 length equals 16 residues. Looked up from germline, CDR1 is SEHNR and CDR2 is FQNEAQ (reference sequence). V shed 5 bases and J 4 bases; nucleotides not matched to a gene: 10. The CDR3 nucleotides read TGTGCCAGCAGCGCCCCTAGCGGGAGAAAGGGAGAGACCCAGTACTTC. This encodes CASSAPSGRKGETQYF.

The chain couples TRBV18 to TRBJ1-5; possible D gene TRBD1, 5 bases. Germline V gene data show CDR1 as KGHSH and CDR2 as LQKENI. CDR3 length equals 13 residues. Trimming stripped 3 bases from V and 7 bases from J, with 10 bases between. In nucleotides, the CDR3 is TGTGCCAGCTCACCGGGGGAGGCCCAGCCCCAGCATTTT. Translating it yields CASSPGEAQPQHF.

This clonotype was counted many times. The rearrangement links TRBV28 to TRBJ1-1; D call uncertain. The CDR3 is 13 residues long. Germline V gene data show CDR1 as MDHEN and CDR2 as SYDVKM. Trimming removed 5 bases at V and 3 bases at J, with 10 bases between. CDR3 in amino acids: CASSPYLHTEAFF. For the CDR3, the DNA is TGTGCCAGCAGTCCATACCTACACACTGAAGCTTTCTTT.

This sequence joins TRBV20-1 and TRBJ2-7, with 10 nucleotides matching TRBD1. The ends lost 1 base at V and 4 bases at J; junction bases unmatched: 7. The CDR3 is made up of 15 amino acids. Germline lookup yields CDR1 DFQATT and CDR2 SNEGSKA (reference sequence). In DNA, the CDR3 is TGCAGTGCTAGAGGGAAAAGGGACAGGGGTTACGAGCAGTACTTC. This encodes CSARGKRDRGYEQYF.

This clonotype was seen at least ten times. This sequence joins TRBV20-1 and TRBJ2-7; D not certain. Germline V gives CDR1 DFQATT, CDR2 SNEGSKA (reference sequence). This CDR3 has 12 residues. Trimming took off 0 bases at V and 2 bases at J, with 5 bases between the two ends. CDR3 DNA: TGCAGTGCTAGAGAAGCCACCTACGAGCAGTACTTC. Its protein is CSAREATYEQYF.

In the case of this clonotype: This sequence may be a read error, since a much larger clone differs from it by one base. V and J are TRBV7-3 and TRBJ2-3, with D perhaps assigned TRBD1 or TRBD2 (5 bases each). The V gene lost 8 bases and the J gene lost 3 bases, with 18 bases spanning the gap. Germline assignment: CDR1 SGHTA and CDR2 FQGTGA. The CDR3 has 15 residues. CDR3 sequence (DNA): TGTGCCAGCCGGGTCATGGGGGACCTAACAGATACGCAGTATTTT. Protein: CASRVMGDLTDTQYF.